This TCR beta chain was identified in a study of T-cell memory formation after mild COVID-19. Study summary: Clusters were largely donor specific. Findings and limits, study-wide: The authors left the SARS-CoV-2 specificity of second-wave clones peaking on day 37 unconfirmed. Some responding clones appeared in pre-infection memory, suggesting cross-reactive memory joined.

The CDR3 spans 15 residues. V was cut by 4 bases and J by 0 bases, with 13 bases left in between. Germline lookup yields CDR1 SGHRS and CDR2 YFSETQ. Points on this clonotype: Its specificity is not known.

TCRdb recomputed calls from the 5' RACE reads with MiXCR, one row per CDR3 protein. The sample contains about half a million distinct CDR3 sequences, 15% to 20% of which appear only once. What was sequenced was PBMCs or a T cell subset sorted from them (not recorded which). The chain is built from TRBV5-1 and TRBJ1-2; the D gene is possibly TRBD1 (6 bases). The receptor was derived from an adult woman who had mild COVID-19 (a few samples of this study predate the infection). Cell type and time point are not known. CDR3 region: CASSPGGPPNYGYTF. CDR3 DNA sequence: TGCGCCAGCAGCCCGGGGGGCCCCCCTAACTATGGCTACACCTTC.